Below, one T cell receptor beta chain is given with its context. Its antigen is as yet unknown. Samples were assayed with immunoSEQ v3.0 at survey level. The data were produced by immunoSEQ multiplex PCR, yet TCRdb's version contains in-frame clones alone and is incomplete. Of 25,000 to 35,000 clones listed, 85% to 95% are singletons. Looked up from germline, CDR1 is SGHKS and CDR2 is YYEKEE (reference sequence). The CDR3 spans 14 residues. V gave up 0 bases and J gave up 3 bases; unmatched junction bases: 3. The data derive from a study of long-term antiretroviral therapy in people with HIV. The study, taken as a whole, reports: Post-ART, diversity grew, though it stayed under transplant donor control levels.

Sequenced here: unsorted PBMCs, sampled just over 7.3 years after starting antiretroviral therapy. This TCR came from a man in his forties or fifties with HIV. The J gene is TRBJ2-7, the V gene TRBV5-5; 7 nucleotides match TRBD1. The CDR3 here is CASSLDRGIYEQYF. In nucleotides, the CDR3 is TGTGCCAGCAGCTTGGACAGGGGAATCTACGAGCAGTACTTC.